These T cell receptor beta chains were read from a single sample in a study of shared clonotypes between healthy human individuals. Sequencing was performed with immunoSEQ multiplex PCR; in TCRdb, only in-frame clones are kept and a portion is missing. This table has about 2.2 million clones, approximately 94% appearing once. The sequenced sample consisted of naive CD8+ T cells from PBMCs. These receptors were obtained from a man younger than 35 in good health. Some clones in this sample may be carry-over from other donors' samples. The CDR3 runs from the conserved cysteine through the conserved F or W. The order of the fields is J gene, V gene, clone size, D gene, CDR3 DNA, CDR3 protein. D genes are given only for firm matches. Clone size is shown for a subset of rows, as once, few, many or a class of expanded clone.

TRBJ2-1 | TRBV4-1 | - | TRBD1 | TGCGCCAGCAGTAGGGACAGGGGATCCAATGAGCAGTTCTTC | CASSRDRGSNEQFF
TRBJ2-1 | TRBV30 | - | TRBD2 | TGTACGGGACTAGCGGGAAGTAATGAGCAGTTCTTC | CTGLAGSNEQFF
TRBJ1-1 | TRBV7-9 | few | - | TGTGCCAGCAGCTCAGGACAGTACACTGAAGCTTTCTTT | CASSSGQYTEAFF
TRBJ2-2 | TRBV4-3 | - | - | TGCGCCAGCAGCCAAGATATTGGCCCCACCGGGGAGCTGTTTTTT | CASSQDIGPTGELFF
TRBJ1-4 | TRBV29-1 | few | - | TGCAGCGTTGAAGATGGCGGAGTAGAGGAAAAACTGTTTTTT | CSVEDGGVEEKLFF
TRBJ1-4 | TRBV7-8 | - | - | TGTGCCAGCAGCCCCATAAACAGTGCAACTAATGAAAAACTGTTTTTT | CASSPINSATNEKLFF
TRBJ2-1 | TRBV29-1 | - | - | TGCAGCGTTGAAGAGTCGCCTGGGAATGAGCAGTTCTTC | CSVEESPGNEQFF
TRBJ2-1 | TRBV6-6 | - | - | TGTGCCAGCAGGGAACAGGGTTCCTACAATGAGCAGTTCTTC | CASREQGSYNEQFF
TRBJ2-1 | TRBV6-5 | - | - | TGTGCCAGCAGTTACTCCACCGGGAGCTCCTACAATGAGCAGTTCTTC | CASSYSTGSSYNEQFF
TRBJ2-1 | TRBV7-9 | once | TRBD2 | TGTGCCAGCAGCGGGGTAGCGGGAGGGTTTGAGCAGTTCTTC | CASSGVAGGFEQFF
TRBJ2-1 | TRBV27 | - | TRBD2 | TGTGCCAGCAGTTTTTACCGACTAGCGGGTCACTACAATGAGCAGTTCTTC | CASSFYRLAGHYNEQFF
TRBJ1-5 | TRBV28 | - | - | TGTGCCAGCAGTACCCCGACAGAAGTTAGCAATCAGCCCCAGCATTTT | CASSTPTEVSNQPQHF
TRBJ1-1 | TRBV14 | - | - | TGTGCCAGCAGCCCCCCGGGACGGGGGGCTTTCTTT | CASSPPGRGAFF
TRBJ2-1 | TRBV4-1 | once | - | TGCGCCAGCAGCCCCTATGAGGGGAGTGAGCAGTTCTTC | CASSPYEGSEQFF
TRBJ2-7 | TRBV25-1 | - | TRBD1 | TGTGCCAGCAGAGACAGGGGGCGCGACGAGCAGTACTTC | CASRDRGRDEQYF
TRBJ1-1 | TRBV18 | - | - | TGTGCCAGCTCACCCGCTGGACACTTACATGAAGCTTTCTTT | CASSPAGHLHEAFF
TRBJ2-3 | TRBV7-7 | - | - | TGTGCCAGCAGCTTAAATGTGTTTAGTGGCACAGATACGCAGTATTTT | CASSLNVFSGTDTQYF
TRBJ2-3 | TRBV9 | - | - | TGTGCCAGCAGCGTAAAGGTTGGACCGCCTGGTTCCACAGATACGCAGTATTTT | CASSVKVGPPGSTDTQYF
TRBJ1-2 | TRBV10-3 | - | - | TGTGCCATCATAGACACTCGCCGAGGGGACTATGGCTACACCTTC | CAIIDTRRGDYGYTF
TRBJ2-7 | TRBV11-2 | - | - | TGTGCCAGCAGCTTACAACCCCTCTACGAGCAGTACTTC | CASSLQPLYEQYF
TRBJ2-7 | TRBV7-9 | once | - | TGTGCCAGCAGCTTAGAGGAATCCTACGAGCAGTACTTC | CASSLEESYEQYF
TRBJ2-1 | TRBV6-4 | once | - | TGTGCCAGCAGTGACAGAGGGCAGGGCTACAATGAGCAGTTCTTC | CASSDRGQGYNEQFF
TRBJ2-3 | TRBV28 | - | TRBD2 | TGTGCCAGCAGTTTGCCGGGACTAGCGGGAGAAGCGCGGGGTACAGATACGCAGTATTTT | CASSLPGLAGEARGTDTQYF
TRBJ2-1 | TRBV7-9 | - | TRBD2 | TGTGCCAGCAGCCCTAGCGGAGCCTCCTACAATGAGCAGTTCTTC | CASSPSGASYNEQFF
TRBJ2-1 | TRBV19 | - | TRBD2 | TGTGCCAGTAGTACAATACTAGCGGGAGCCTACAATGAGCAGTTCTTC | CASSTILAGAYNEQFF
TRBJ1-1 | TRBV29-1 | - | - | TGCAGCGCTGGACAGTTTCCTGAAGCTTTCTTT | CSAGQFPEAFF
TRBJ2-5 | TRBV9 | - | TRBD1 | TGTGCCAGCAGCTCCCGGGACAGGGGGCTGGAGACCCAGTACTTC | CASSSRDRGLETQYF
TRBJ2-1 | TRBV27 | - | TRBD2 | TGTGCCACCCGGGACTATGCCTATGAGCAGTTCTTC | CATRDYAYEQFF
TRBJ1-2 | TRBV7-9 | - | - | TGTGCCAGCAGCTCGACAGGACAGCCCAACTATGGCTACACCTTC | CASSSTGQPNYGYTF
TRBJ2-1 | TRBV29-1 | - | - | TGCAGCGTTGATTCTGGTATGCAGTTCTTC | CSVDSGMQFF
TRBJ2-5 | TRBV5-1 | - | TRBD2 | TGCGCCAGCACGGGGGTCATCTCGAGAGTAGCGGGAGGTGAGACCCAGTACTTC | CASTGVISRVAGGETQYF
TRBJ2-1 | TRBV7-8 | - | - | TGTGCCAGCAGCGACGGAGGAGGTGAGCAGTTCTTC | CASSDGGGEQFF
TRBJ2-7 | TRBV10-2 | - | - | TGCGCCAGCAGTGAGTCCGGGAGAACCTCCTACGAGCAGTACTTC | CASSESGRTSYEQYF
TRBJ1-1 | TRBV6-1 | once | TRBD1 | TGTGCCAGCAGTGAAGCCCGGCAGGGGGGGAACACTGAAGCTTTCTTT | CASSEARQGGNTEAFF
TRBJ1-5 | TRBV28 | once | - | TGTGCCAGCAGGGGTTTCCTGGACCCGAACCAGGGGCAGCCCCAGCATTTT | CASRGFLDPNQGQPQHF
TRBJ2-7 | TRBV30 | - | - | TGTGCCTGGAGTGAGGGGTACTACGAGCAGTACTTC | CAWSEGYYEQYF
TRBJ1-1 | TRBV6-5 | - | - | TGTGCCAGCCAAGATGGGGACACGAACACTGAAGCTTTCTTT | CASQDGDTNTEAFF
TRBJ1-2 | TRBV7-9 | - | TRBD1 | TGTGCCAGCAGCTCTGCGGACAGGGAGGTTTACTATGGCTACACCTTC | CASSSADREVYYGYTF
TRBJ2-7 | TRBV5-1 | - | TRBD1 | TGCGCCAGCAGTCAGGGGGCGGAAATATACGAGCAGTACTTC | CASSQGAEIYEQYF
TRBJ2-1 | TRBV6-5 | - | TRBD1 | TGTGCCAGCAGTCTGGACAGGGTCGCCTACAATGAGCAGTTCTTC | CASSLDRVAYNEQFF
TRBJ2-2 | TRBV28 | - | - | TGTGCCAGCTGCGCATACGAGAACACCGGGGAGCTGTTTTTT | CASCAYENTGELFF
TRBJ2-7 | TRBV19 | - | - | TGTGCCAGTAGTACAATACCGGGACAACGGGACGAGCAGTACTTC | CASSTIPGQRDEQYF
TRBJ2-2 | TRBV7-9 | - | - | TGTGCCAGCAGCTTTTATGGCGAGGCCGGGGAGCTGTTTTTT | CASSFYGEAGELFF
TRBJ2-1 | TRBV5-4 | - | - | TGTGCCAGCAGCTTGTCGCCAGACAATGAGCAGTTCTTC | CASSLSPDNEQFF
TRBJ1-2 | TRBV27 | - | - | TGTGCCAGCAGTTTATCGTCGGGAGATATAGATTATGGCTACACCTTC | CASSLSSGDIDYGYTF
TRBJ2-1 | TRBV7-2 | - | TRBD2 | TGTGCCAGCAGCCGGCTATGGAGCGGGGGCTCCTACAATGAGCAGTTCTTC | CASSRLWSGGSYNEQFF
TRBJ2-2 | TRBV21-1 | once | - | TGTGCCAGCAGCGAAAAATCAGGTGAAGGTAGGCACACCGGGGAGCTGTTTTTT | CASSEKSGEGRHTGELFF
TRBJ2-7 | TRBV20-1 | - | - | TGCAGTGCTCGCTTGGAATGGGAGCAGTACTTC | CSARLEWEQYF
TRBJ2-2 | TRBV9 | - | TRBD2 | TGTGCCAGCAGCGTGGCTGGAAGCGGGAGGGCCGGGGAGCTGTTTTTT | CASSVAGSGRAGELFF
TRBJ1-5 | TRBV27 | - | TRBD1 | TGTGCCAGCAGCTTGACAGGGTTGTATAGCAATCAGCCCCAGCATTTT | CASSLTGLYSNQPQHF
TRBJ2-7 | TRBV4-1 | - | - | TGCGCCAGCAGCCAACGCCAGGGCTACGAGCAGTACTTC | CASSQRQGYEQYF
TRBJ2-7 | TRBV6-1 | - | - | TGTGCCAGCAAGGTTAATGGACAATCCTACGAGCAGTACTTC | CASKVNGQSYEQYF
TRBJ2-2 | TRBV27 | - | - | TGTGCCAGCACTTGGGGCGCCACCGGGGAGCTGTTTTTT | CASTWGATGELFF